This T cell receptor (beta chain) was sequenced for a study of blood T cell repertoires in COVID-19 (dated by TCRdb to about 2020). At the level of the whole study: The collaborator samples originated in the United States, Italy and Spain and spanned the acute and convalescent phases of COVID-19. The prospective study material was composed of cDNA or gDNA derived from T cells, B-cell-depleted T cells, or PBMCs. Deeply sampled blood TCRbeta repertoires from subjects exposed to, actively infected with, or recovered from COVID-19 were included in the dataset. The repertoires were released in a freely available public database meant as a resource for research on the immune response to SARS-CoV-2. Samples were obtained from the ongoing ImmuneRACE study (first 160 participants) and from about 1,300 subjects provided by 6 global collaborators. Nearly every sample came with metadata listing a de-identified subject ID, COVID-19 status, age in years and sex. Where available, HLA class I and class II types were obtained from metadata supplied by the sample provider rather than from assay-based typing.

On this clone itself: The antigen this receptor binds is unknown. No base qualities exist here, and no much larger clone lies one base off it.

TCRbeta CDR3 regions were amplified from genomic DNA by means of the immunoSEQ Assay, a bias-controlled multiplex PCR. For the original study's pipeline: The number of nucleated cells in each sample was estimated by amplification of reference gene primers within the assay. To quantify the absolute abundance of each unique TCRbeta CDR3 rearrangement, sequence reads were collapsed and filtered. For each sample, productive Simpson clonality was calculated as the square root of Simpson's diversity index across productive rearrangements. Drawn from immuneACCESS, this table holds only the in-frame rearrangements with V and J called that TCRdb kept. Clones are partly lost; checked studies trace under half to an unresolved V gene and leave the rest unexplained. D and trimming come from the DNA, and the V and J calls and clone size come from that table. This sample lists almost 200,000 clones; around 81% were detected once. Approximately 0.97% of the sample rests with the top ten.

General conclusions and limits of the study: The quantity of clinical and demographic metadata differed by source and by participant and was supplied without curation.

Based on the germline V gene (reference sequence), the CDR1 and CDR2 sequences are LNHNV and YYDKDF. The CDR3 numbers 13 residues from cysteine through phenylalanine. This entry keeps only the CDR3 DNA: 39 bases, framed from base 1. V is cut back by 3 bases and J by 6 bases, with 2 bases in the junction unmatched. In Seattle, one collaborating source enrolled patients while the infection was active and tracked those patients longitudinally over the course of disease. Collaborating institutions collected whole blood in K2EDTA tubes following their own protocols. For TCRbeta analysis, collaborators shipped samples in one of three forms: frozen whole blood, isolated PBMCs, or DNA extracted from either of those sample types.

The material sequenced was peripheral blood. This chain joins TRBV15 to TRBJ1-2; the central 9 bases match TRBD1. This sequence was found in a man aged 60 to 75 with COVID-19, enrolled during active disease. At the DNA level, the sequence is TGTGCCACCAGCAGGGGACAGGGCGATGGCTACACCTTC. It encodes CATSRGQGDGYTF.